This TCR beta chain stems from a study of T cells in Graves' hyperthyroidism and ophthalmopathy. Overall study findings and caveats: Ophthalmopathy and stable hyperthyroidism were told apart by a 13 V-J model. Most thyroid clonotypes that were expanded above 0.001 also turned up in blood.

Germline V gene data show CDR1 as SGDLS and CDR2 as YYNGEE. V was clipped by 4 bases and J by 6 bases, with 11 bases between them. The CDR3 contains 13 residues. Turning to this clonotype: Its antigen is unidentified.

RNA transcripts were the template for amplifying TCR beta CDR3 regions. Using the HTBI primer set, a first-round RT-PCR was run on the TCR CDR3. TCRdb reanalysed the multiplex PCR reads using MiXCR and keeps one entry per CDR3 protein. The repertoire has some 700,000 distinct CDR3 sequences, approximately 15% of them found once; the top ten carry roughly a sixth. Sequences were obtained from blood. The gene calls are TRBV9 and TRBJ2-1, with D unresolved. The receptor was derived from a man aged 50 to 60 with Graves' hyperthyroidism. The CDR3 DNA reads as TGTGCCAGCAGCCCAAACAGCCCCAATGAGCAGTTCTTC. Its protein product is CASSPNSPNEQFF.